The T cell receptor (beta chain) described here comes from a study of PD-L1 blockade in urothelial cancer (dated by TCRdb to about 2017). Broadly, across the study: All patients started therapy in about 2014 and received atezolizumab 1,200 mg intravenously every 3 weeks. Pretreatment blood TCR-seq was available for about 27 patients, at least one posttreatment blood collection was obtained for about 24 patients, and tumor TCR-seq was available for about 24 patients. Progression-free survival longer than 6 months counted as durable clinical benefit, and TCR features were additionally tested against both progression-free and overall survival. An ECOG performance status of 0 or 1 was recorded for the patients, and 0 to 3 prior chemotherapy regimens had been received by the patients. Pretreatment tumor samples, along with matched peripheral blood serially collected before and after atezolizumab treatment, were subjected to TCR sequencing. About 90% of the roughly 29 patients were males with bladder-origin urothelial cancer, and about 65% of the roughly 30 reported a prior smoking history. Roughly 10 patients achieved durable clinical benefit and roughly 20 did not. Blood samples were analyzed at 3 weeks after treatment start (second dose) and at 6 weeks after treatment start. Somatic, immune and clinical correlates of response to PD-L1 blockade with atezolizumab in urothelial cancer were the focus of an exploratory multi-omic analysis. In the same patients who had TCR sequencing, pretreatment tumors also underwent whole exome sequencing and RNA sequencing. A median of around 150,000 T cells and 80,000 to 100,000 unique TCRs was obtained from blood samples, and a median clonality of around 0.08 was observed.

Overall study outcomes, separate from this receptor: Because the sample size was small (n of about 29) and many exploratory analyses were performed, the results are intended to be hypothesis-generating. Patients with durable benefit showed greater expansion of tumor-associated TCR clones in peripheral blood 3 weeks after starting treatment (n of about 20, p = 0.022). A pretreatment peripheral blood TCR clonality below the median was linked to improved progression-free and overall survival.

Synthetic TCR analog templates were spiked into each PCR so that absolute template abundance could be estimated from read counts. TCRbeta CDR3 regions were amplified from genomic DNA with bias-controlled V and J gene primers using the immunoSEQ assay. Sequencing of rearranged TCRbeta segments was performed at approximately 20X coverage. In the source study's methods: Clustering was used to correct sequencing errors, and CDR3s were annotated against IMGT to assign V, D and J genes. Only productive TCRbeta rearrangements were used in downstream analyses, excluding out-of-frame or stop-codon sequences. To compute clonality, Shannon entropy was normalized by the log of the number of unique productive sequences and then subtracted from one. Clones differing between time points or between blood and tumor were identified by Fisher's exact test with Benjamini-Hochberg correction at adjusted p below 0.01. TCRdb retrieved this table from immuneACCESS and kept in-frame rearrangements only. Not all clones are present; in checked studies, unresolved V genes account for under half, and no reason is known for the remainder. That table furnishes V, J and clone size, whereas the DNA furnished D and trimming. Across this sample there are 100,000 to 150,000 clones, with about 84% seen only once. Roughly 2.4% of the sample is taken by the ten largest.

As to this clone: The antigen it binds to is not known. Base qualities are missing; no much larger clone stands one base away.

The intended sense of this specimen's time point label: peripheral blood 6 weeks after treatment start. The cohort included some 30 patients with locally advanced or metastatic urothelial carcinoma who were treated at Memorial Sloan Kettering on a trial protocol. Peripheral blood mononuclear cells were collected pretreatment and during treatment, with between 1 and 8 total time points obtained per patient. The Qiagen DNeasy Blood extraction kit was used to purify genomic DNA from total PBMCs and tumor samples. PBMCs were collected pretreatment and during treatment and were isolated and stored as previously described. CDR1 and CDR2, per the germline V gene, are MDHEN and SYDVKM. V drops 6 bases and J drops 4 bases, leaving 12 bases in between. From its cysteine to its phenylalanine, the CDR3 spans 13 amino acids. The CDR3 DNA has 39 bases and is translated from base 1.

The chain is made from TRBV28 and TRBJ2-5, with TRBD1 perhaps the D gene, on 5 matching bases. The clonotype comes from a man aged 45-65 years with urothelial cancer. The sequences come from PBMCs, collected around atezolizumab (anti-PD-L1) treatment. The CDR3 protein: CASRTPQGETQYF. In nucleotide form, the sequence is TGTGCCAGCAGGACTCCTCAGGGAGAGACCCAGTACTTC.